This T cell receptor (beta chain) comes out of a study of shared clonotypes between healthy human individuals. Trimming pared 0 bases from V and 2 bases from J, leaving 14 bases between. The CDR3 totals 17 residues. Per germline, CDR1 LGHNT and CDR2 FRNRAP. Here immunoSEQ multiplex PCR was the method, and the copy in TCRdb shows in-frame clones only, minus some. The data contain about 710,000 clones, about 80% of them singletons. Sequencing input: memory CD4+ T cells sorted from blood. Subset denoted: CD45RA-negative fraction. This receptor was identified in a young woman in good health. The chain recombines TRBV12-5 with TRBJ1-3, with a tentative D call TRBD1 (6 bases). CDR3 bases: TGTGCTAGTGGTTTGGTACTGCGGGGGCGGCCTGGAAACACCATATATTTT. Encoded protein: CASGLVLRGRPGNTIYF.